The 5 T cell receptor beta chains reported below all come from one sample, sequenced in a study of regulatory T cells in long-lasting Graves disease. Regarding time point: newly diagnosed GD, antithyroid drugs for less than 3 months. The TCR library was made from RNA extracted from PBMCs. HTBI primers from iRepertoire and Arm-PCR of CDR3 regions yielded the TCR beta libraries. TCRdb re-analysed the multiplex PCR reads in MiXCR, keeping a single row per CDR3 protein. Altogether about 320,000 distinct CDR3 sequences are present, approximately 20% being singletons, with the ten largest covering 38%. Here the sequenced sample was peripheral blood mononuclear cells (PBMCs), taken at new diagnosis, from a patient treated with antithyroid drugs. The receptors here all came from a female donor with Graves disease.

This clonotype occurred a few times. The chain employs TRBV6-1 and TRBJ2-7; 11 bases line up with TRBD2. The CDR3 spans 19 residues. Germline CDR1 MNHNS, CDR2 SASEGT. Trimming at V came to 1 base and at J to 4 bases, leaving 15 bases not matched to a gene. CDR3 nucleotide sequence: TGTGCCAGCAGTGAAGGTGGCAGCTTGACTAGCGGGAACTTTTACGAGCAGTACTTC. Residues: CASSEGGSLTSGNFYEQYF.

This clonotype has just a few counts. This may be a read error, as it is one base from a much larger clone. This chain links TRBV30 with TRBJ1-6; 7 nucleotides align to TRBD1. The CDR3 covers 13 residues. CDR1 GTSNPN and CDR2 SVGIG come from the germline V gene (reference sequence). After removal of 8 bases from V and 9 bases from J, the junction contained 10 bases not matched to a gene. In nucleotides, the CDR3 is TGTGCCGAAAAGGGACAGAATAGTTCACCCCTCCACTTT. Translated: CAEKGQNSSPLHF. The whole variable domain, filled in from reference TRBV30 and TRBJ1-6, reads SQTIHQWPATLVQPVGSPLSLECTVEGTSNPNLYWYRQAAGRGLQLLFYSVGIGQISSEVPQNLSASRPQDRQFILSSKKLLLSDSGFYLCAEKGQNSSPLHFGNGTRLTVT.

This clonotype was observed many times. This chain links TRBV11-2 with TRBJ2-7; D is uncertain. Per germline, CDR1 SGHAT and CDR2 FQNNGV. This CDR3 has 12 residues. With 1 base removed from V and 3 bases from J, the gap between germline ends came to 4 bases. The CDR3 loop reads CASSLVDYEQYF. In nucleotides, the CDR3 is TGTGCCAGCAGCTTAGTGGACTACGAGCAGTACTTC. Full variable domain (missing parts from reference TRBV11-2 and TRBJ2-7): EAGVAQSPRYKIIEKRQSVAFWCNPISGHATLYWYQQILGQGPKLLIQFQNNGVVDDSQLPKDRFSAERLKGVDSTLKIQPAKLEDSAVYLCASSLVDYEQYFGPGTRLTVT.

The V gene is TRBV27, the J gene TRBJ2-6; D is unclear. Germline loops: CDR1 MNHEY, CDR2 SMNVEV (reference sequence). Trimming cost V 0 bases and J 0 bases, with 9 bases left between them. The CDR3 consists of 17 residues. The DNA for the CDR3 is TGTGCCAGCAGTTTATCTTTACGGTACTCTGGGGCCAACGTCCTGACTTTC. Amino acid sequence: CASSLSLRYSGANVLTF.

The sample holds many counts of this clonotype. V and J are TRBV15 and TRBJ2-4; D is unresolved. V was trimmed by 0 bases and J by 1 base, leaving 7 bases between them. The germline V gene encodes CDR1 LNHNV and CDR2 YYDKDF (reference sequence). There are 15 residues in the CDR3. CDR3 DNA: TGTGCCACCAGCAGAGAAGGGTTCGCCAAAAACATTCAGTACTTC. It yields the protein CATSREGFAKNIQYF.